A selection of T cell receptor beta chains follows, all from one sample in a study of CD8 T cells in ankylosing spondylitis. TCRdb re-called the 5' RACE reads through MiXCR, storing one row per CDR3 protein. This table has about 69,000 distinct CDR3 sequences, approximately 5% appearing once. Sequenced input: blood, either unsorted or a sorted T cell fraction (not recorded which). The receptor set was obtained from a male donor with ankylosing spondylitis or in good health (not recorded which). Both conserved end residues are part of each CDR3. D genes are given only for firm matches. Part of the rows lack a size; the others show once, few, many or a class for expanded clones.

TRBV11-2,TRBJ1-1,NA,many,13,CASSSTGDTEAFF,TGTGCCAGCAGTTCCACAGGAGACACTGAAGCTTTCTTT
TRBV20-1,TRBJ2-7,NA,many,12,CSHQTGFYEQYF,TGCAGCCATCAGACAGGCTTCTACGAGCAGTACTTC
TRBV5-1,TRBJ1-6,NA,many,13,CASSLSLNSPLHF,TGCGCCAGCAGCTTGAGTCTAAATTCACCCCTCCACTTT
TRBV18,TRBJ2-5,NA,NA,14,CASSPPNQEGTQYF,TGTGCCAGCTCACCACCGAATCAGGAAGGGACCCAGTACTTC
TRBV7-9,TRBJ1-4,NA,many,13,CASSPAGNEKLFF,TGTGCCAGCAGCCCAGCAGGGAACGAAAAACTGTTTTTT
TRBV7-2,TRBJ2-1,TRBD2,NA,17,CASIAQKRGPSYNEQFF,TGTGCCAGCATCGCCCAGAAGCGGGGTCCCTCCTACAATGAGCAGTTCTTC
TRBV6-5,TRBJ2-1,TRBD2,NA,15,CASRESGGRVSEQFF,TGTGCCAGCAGGGAAAGCGGGGGCCGAGTTAGTGAGCAGTTCTTC
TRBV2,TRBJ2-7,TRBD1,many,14,CASSTGDHLNKQYF,TGTGCCAGCAGTACAGGGGACCACTTAAACAAGCAGTACTTC
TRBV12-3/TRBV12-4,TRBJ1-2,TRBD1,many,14,CASTRDRGGYGYTF,TGTGCCAGCACCCGGGACAGGGGTGGCTATGGCTACACCTTC
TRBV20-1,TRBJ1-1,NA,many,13,CSAREVGDTEAFF,TGCAGTGCTAGAGAAGTGGGGGACACTGAAGCTTTCTTT
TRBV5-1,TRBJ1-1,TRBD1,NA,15,CASSLTSGTDNEAFF,TGCGCCAGTAGCTTAACCTCCGGGACAGACAATGAAGCTTTCTTT
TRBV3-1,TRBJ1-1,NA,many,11,CASSQESEAFF,TGTGCCAGCAGCCAAGAGTCTGAAGCTTTCTTT
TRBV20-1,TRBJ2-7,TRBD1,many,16,CSASPPQDRGTYEQYF,TGCAGTGCTAGTCCCCCTCAAGACAGGGGGACCTACGAGCAGTACTTC
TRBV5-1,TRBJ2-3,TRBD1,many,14,CASRPGTGTDTQYF,TGCGCCAGCAGACCCGGGACAGGCACAGATACGCAGTATTTT
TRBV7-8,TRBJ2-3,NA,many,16,CASSLAQGGGADTQYF,TGTGCCAGCAGCTTAGCGCAGGGGGGTGGGGCAGATACGCAGTATTTT
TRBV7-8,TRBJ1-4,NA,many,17,CASSLRVRTDSNEKLFF,TGTGCCAGCAGCTTGCGAGTCCGGACAGACAGTAATGAAAAACTGTTTTTT
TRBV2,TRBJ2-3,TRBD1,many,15,CASRGTGGAGDTQYF,TGTGCCAGCAGAGGGACAGGGGGCGCAGGGGATACGCAGTATTTT
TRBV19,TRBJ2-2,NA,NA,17,CASSMFGPSANTGELFF,TGTGCCAGTAGTATGTTTGGACCTTCCGCGAACACCGGGGAGCTGTTTTTT
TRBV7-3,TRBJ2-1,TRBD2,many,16,CASSLTGTSGGVEQFF,TGTGCCAGCAGCTTAACTGGGACTAGCGGGGGGGTTGAGCAGTTCTTC
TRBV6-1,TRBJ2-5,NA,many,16,CASSELPNSPGETQYF,TGTGCCAGCAGCGAACTACCCAACTCTCCTGGGGAGACCCAGTACTTC
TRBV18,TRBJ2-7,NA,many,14,CASSPGPQGTEQYF,TGTGCCAGCTCTCCGGGCCCACAGGGAACCGAGCAGTACTTC
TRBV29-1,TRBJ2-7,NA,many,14,CSVVSGVSDYEQYF,TGCAGCGTTGTGTCCGGGGTCTCCGACTACGAGCAGTACTTC
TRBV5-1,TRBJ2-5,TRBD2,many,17,CASSLVGRGGAEETQYF,TGCGCCAGCAGCTTGGTAGGCCGCGGGGGGGCCGAGGAGACCCAGTACTTC
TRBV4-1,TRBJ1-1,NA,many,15,CASSQDPHRYTEAFF,TGCGCCAGCAGCCAAGATCCCCACAGATACACTGAAGCTTTCTTT
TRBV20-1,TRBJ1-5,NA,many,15,CSARPHPGSNQPQHF,TGCAGTGCTAGACCTCACCCTGGGAGCAATCAGCCCCAGCATTTT
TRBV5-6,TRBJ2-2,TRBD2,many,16,CASSFLSSGAAGELFF,TGTGCCAGCAGCTTTCTCTCGAGCGGGGCTGCCGGGGAGCTGTTTTTT
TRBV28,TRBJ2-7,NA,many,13,CASSPGSYYEQYF,TGTGCCAGCAGTCCTGGATCCTACTACGAGCAGTACTTC
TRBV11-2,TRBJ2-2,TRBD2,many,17,CASSLTGGTRYTGELFF,TGTGCCAGCAGCTTAACGGGGGGAACACGCTACACCGGGGAGCTGTTTTTT
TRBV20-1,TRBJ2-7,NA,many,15,CSARDPAAQHYEQYF,TGCAGTGCTAGAGATCCGGCAGCCCAGCACTACGAGCAGTACTTC
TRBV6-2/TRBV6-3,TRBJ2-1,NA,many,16,CASSTSRANSYNEQFF,TGTGCCAGCAGCACATCAAGGGCAAACTCCTACAATGAGCAGTTCTTC
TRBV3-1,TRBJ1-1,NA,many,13,CASSRGPYTEAFF,TGTGCCAGCAGCCGAGGGCCTTATACTGAAGCTTTCTTT
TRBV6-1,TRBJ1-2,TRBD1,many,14,CASSQEGQNYGYTF,TGTGCCAGCAGTCAAGAGGGACAGAACTATGGCTACACCTTC
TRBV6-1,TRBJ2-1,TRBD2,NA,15,CASSPESGGYNEQFF,TGTGCCAGCAGTCCGGAGAGCGGGGGGTACAATGAGCAGTTCTTC
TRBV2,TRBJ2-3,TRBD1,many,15,CATWGTGGETDTQYF,TGTGCCACGTGGGGGACAGGGGGCGAGACAGATACGCAGTATTTT